This T cell receptor beta chain was observed in a study of T cells after yellow fever vaccination. Whole-study results and caveats: Reappearing after the booster were most of the clones from primary vaccination (about 96% CD4, 88% CD8). It was a small share of clonotypes that appeared in both CD4 and CD8 compartments.

As to this clonotype: Antigen unknown.

This CDR3 has 16 residues. From germline, CDR1 is SGHTA and CDR2 FQGNSA. Trimming pared 5 bases from V and 3 bases from J, leaving 17 bases between. In making TCR cDNA, 5'RACE template switching added a universal primer site and UMIs to it. TCRdb reprocessed the 5' RACE reads with MiXCR, giving one entry per CDR3 protein. There are some 350,000 distinct CDR3 sequences in the sample; 3% to 4.5% occur only once, and 20% to 25% lies in the top ten. The specimen comprised PBMCs, sampled 5 days after the yellow fever booster vaccination. The receptor was isolated from a man aged 18 to 30 who received the YFV17D yellow fever vaccine. The gene calls are TRBV7-2 and TRBJ1-5, with D possibly matching TRBD1 (5 bases). The DNA for the CDR3 is TGTGCCAGCAGCCTGAGACCGGGACGGCTCAATCAGCCCCAGCATTTT. Its protein product is CASSLRPGRLNQPQHF.